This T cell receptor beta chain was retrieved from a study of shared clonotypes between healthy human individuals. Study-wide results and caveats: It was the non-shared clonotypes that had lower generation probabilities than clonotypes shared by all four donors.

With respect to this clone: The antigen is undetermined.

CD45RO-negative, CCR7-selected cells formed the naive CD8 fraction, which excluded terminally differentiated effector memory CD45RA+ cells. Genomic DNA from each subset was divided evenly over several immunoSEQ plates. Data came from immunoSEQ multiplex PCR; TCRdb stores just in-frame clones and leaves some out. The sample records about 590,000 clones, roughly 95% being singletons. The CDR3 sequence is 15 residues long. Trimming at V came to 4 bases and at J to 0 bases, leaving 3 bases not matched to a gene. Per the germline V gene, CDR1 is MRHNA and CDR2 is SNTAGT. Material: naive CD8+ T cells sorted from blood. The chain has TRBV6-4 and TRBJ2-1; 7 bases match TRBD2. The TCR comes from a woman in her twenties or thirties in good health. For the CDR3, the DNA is TGTGCCAGCAGTGTCGGCGGGAGCTCCTACAATGAGCAGTTCTTC. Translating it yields CASSVGGSSYNEQFF.